In this sample, the clone carrying this T cell receptor beta chain turned up once. This sample was included in a study of OX40 agonist ivuxolimab in advanced cancers. Across the whole study: Dose-escalation cases comprised hepatocellular carcinoma, melanoma, renal cell or head and neck cancer.

Excluded were patients having autoimmune disease history or systemic immunosuppression. Produced via immunoSEQ multiplex PCR; TCRdb's table is partial and in-frame only. The data show some 17,000 clones, over 75% seen once. This receptor was obtained from an adult with an advanced solid tumor such as melanoma, head and neck, liver or kidney cancer. This material consisted of CD4+ or CD8+ T cells sorted from blood, taken in a trial of the OX40 agonist ivuxolimab.

CDR3 in amino acids: CASSSQVGEHEQFF. The CDR3 nucleotides read TGTGCCAGCAGCTCCCAGGTGGGGGAGCATGAGCAGTTCTTC. The chain links TRBV7-9 to TRBJ2-1, with D perhaps given as TRBD1 or TRBD2 (5 bases each). Trimming pared 4 bases from V and 8 bases from J, leaving 15 bases between. Germline CDR1 reads SEHNR; CDR2 reads FQNEAQ (reference sequence). The CDR3 covers 14 residues. Supplemented by reference TRBV7-9 and TRBJ2-1, the full variable domain reads DTGVSQNPRHKITKRGQNVTFRCDPISEHNRLYWYRQTLGQGPEFLTYFQNEAQLEKSRLLSDRFSAERPKGSFSTLEIQRTEQGDSAMYLCASSSQVGEHEQFFGPGTRLTVL.